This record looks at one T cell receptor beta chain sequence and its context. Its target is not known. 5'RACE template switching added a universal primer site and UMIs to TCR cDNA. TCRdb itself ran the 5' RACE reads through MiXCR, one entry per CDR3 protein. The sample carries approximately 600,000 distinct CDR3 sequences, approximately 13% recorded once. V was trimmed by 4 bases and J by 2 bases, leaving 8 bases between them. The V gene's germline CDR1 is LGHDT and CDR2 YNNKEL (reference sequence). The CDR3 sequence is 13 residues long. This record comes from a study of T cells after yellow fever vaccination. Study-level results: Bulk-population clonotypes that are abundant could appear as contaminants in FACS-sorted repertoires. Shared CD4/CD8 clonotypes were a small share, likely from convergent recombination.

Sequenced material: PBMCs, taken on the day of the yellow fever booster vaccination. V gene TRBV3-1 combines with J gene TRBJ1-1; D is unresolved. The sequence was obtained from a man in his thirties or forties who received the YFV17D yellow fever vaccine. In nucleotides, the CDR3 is TGTGCCAGCAGCCCCCTCGAAAACACTGAAGCTTTCTTT. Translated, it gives CASSPLENTEAFF.